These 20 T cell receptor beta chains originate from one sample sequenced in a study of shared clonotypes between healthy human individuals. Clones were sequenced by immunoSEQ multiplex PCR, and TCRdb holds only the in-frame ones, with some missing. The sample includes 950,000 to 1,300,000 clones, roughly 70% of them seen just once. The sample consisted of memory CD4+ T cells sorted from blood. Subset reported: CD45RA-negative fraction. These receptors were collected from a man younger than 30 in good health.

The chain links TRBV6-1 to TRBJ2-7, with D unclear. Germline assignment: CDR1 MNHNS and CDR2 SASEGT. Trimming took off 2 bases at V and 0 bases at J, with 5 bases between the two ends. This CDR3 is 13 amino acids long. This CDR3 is CASSEQTSYEQYF. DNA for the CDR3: TGTGCCAGCAGTGAACAGACCTCCTACGAGCAGTACTTC.

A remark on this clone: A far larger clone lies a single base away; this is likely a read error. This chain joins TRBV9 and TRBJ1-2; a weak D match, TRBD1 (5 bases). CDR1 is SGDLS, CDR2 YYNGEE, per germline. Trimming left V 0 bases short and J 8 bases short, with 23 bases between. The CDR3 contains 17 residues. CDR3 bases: TGTGCCAGCAGCGTAGGGGTTGAACAGGCGGCGGTAAGAGGCTACACCTTC. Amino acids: CASSVGVEQAAVRGYTF.

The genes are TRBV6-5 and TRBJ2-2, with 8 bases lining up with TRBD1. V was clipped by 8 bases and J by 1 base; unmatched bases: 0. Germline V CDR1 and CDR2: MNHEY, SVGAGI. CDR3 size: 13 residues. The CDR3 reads CASGTGNTGELFF. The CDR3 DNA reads TGTGCCAGCGGGACAGGGAACACCGGGGAGCTGTTTTTT.

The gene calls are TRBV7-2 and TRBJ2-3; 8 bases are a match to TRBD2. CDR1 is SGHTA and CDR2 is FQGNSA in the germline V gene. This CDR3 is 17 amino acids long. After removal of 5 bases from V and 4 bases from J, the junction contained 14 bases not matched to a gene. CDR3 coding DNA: TGTGCCAGCAGCAAACAGTCTTTCGCGGGGGGAGCAGATACGCAGTATTTT. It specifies CASSKQSFAGGADTQYF.

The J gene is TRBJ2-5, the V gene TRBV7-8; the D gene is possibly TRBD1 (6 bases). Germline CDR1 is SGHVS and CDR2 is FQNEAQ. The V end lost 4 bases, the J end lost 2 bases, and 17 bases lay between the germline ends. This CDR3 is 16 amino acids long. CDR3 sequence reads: CASSSRGSPFQETQYF. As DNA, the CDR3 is TGTGCCAGCAGCTCCAGGGGCTCCCCGTTTCAAGAGACCCAGTACTTC.

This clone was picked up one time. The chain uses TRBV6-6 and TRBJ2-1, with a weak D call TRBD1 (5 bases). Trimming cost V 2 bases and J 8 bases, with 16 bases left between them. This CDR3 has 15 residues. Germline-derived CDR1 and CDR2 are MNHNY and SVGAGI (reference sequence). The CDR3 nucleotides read TGTGCCAGCAGTTACCAAGGGGCAGGCCTCGATGAGCAGTTCTTC. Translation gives CASSYQGAGLDEQFF.

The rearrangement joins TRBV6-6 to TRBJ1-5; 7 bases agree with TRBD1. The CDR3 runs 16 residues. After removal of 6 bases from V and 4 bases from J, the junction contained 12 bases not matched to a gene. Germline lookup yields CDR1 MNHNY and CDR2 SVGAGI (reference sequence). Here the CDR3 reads CASSHGTAGANQPQHF. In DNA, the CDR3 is TGTGCCAGCAGCCACGGGACAGCCGGGGCAAATCAGCCCCAGCATTTT.

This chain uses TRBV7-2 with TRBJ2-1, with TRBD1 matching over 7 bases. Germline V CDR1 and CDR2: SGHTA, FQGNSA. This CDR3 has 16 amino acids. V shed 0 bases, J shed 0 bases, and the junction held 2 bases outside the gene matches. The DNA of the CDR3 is TGTGCCAGCAGCTTAGCCCAGGGGGTCTCCTACAATGAGCAGTTCTTC. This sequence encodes CASSLAQGVSYNEQFF.

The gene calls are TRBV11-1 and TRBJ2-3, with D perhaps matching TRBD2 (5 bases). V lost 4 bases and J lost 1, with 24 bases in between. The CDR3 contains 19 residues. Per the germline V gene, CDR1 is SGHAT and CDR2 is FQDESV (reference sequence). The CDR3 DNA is TGTGCCAGCAGCTCTGCCCCTCCCTGGGCCCTGAGGGGCACAGATACGCAGTATTTT. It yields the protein CASSSAPPWALRGTDTQYF.

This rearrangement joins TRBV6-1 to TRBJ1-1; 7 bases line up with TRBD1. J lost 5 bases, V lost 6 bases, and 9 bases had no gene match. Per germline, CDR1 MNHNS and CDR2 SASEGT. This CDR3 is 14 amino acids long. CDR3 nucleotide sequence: TGTGCCAGCAGGGACGACAGGGCGGAGACTGAAGCTTTCTTT. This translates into CASRDDRAETEAFF.

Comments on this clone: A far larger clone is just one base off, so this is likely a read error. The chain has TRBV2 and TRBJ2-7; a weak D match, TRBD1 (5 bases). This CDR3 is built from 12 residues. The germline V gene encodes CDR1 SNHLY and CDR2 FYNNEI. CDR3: CAGSDRTYEQYF. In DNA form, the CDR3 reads TGTGCCGGCAGTGACAGAACCTACGAGCAGTACTTC.

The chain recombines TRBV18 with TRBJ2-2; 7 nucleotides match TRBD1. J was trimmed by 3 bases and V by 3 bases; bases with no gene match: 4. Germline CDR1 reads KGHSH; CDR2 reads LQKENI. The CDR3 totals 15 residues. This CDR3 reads CASSPITGDTGELFF. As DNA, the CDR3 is TGTGCCAGCTCACCTATAACAGGGGACACCGGGGAGCTGTTTTTT.

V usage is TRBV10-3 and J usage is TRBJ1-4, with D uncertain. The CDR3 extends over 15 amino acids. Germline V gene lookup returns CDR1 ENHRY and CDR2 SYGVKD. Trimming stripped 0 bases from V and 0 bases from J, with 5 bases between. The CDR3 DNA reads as TGTGCCATCAGTGAGTCACCCTCAACTAATGAAAAACTGTTTTTT. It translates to CAISESPSTNEKLFF.

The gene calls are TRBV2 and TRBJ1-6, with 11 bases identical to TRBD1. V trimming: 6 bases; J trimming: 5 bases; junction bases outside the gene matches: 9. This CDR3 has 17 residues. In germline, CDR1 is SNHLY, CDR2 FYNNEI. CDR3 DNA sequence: TGTGCCAGCAGCGTGCCCCCGGGACAGGGGGATAATTCACCCCTCCACTTT. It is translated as CASSVPPGQGDNSPLHF.

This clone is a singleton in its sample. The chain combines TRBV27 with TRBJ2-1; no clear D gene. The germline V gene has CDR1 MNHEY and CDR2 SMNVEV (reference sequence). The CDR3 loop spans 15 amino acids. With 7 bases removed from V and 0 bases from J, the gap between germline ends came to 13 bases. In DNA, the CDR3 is TGTGCCAGCACCCCGACCGAGAGCTCCTACAATGAGCAGTTCTTC. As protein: CASTPTESSYNEQFF.

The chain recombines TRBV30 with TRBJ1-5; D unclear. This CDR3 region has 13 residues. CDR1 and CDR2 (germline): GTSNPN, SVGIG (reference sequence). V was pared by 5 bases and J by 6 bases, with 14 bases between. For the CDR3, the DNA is TGTGCCTGGCGGGCACCCGGCGGTCAGCCCCAGCATTTT. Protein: CAWRAPGGQPQHF.

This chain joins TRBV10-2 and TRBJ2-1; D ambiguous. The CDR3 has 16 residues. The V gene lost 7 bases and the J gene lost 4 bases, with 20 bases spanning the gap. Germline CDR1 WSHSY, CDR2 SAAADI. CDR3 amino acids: CASTMTGSPTYNEQFF. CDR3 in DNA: TGCGCCAGCACTATGACGGGTTCTCCGACTTACAATGAGCAGTTCTTC.

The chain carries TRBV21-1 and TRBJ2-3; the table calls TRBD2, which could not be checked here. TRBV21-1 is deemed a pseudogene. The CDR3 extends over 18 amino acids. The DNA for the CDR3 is TGTGCCAGCAGCAAGGGCACTAGCGGGGGGTTTTCGGCAGATACGCAGTATTTT. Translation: CASSKGTSGGFSADTQYF.

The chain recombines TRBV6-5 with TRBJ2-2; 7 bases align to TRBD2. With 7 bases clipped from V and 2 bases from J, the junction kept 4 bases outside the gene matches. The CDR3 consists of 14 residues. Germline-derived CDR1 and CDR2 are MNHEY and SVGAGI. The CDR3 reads CASKAGVNTGELFF. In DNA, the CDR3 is TGTGCCAGCAAGGCGGGAGTTAACACCGGGGAGCTGTTTTTT.

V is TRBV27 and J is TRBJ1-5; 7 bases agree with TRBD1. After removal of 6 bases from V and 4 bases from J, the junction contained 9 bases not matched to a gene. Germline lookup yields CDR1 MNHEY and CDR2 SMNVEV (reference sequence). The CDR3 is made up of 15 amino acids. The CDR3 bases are TGTGCCAGCAGGACAGCCACAGGGGAGAATCAGCCCCAGCATTTT. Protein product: CASRTATGENQPQHF.